This T cell receptor beta chain comes out of a study of cytomegalovirus exposure and HLA in healthy donors. Donors consisted of healthy bone marrow donors. Trimming at V came to 0 bases and at J to 8 bases, leaving 6 bases not matched to a gene. CDR1 is KGHSH and CDR2 is LQKENI in the germline V gene. The CDR3 extends over 15 amino acids. Vbeta (60) and Jbeta (13) primers were used in the PCR. Sequenced by immunoSEQ multiplex PCR; TCRdb stores in-frame clones only, minus some. Of roughly 100,000 clones listed, approximately 70% are singletons. The receptor's source is a woman in her forties or fifties in good health and CMV-seronegative. Sample: PBMCs. This chain connects TRBV18 to TRBJ1-4; 7 nucleotides match TRBD1. The CDR3 spells CASSPPGTANEKLFF. DNA of the CDR3: TGTGCCAGCTCACCACCCGGGACAGCGAACGAAAAACTGTTTTTT. The full variable domain, in which reference TRBV18 and TRBJ1-4 provide the parts outside the CDR3, is NAGVMQNPRHLVRRRGQEARLRCSPMKGHSHVYWYRQLPEEGLKFMVYLQKENIIDESGMPKERFSAEFPKEGPSILRIQQVVRGDSAAYFCASSPPGTANEKLFFGSGTQLSVL.